The following is a T cell receptor (beta chain) sequence with its context. The antigen remains undetermined. V was clipped by 3 bases and J by 1 base, with 10 bases between them. The CDR3 length is 14 residues. This specimen comes from a study of T cell repertoires in cytomegalovirus infection. Study-wide context: Based on public TCR beta signatures, there were indications of CMV infection and of a matching HLA type. Study-wide findings and caveats: CMV carriers having the relevant HLA were flagged by cumulative public TCR beta family frequency. In two of eight donors, the top clonotype was HLA-C-restricted CMV-specific.

One entry per CDR3 protein results from TCRdb running MiXCR on the reads. This sample has around 120,000 distinct CDR3 sequences, with roughly 39% found just once. The receptor was derived from a human donor in good health (CMV status not recorded). Some clones in this sample may be carry-over from other donors' samples. Source: CD8+ T cells from cultured PBMCs, taken from culture after CMV antigen stimulation. The rearrangement joins TRBV12-3 or TRBV12-4 to TRBJ2-7; D remains ambiguous. Written as DNA, the CDR3 is TGTGCCAGCAGTTTTTTGGGTATTTCCTACGAGCAGTACTTC. Its protein product is CASSFLGISYEQYF.